This T cell receptor beta chain was recorded in a study of blood T cell repertoires in COVID-19 (TCRdb year 2020). Notes on the research overall: Samples covering the acute and convalescent phases of COVID-19 were provided by collaborators in the United States, Italy and Spain. The prospective study material was composed of cDNA or gDNA derived from T cells, B-cell-depleted T cells, or PBMCs. Deeply sampled blood TCRbeta repertoires from subjects exposed to, actively infected with, or recovered from COVID-19 were included in the dataset. The repertoires were released in a freely available public database intended as a resource for research on the immune response to SARS-CoV-2. Samples were obtained from the ongoing ImmuneRACE study (first 160 participants) and from 1,254 subjects provided by 6 global collaborators. Nearly every sample came with metadata listing a de-identified subject ID, COVID-19 status, age in years and sex. HLA class I and class II types, where available, came from metadata supplied by the sample provider rather than from assay-based typing. The paper's findings and limits, for the study overall: The quantity of clinical and demographic metadata differed by source and by participant and was supplied without curation.

The immunoSEQ Assay, a bias-controlled multiplex PCR, was used to amplify TCRbeta CDR3 regions from genomic DNA. On the authors' methods: Within the assay, amplification of reference gene primers was used to estimate how many nucleated cells each sample contained. Sequence reads were collapsed and filtered to measure the absolute abundance of every unique TCRbeta CDR3 rearrangement. Productive Simpson clonality was computed per sample as the square root of Simpson's diversity index over productive rearrangements. Imported from immuneACCESS, the table was reduced by TCRdb to in-frame sequences with V and J called. These copies leave out some clones; in studies compared against another copy, an unresolved V gene accounts for under half, and the cause of the remainder is not known. The DNA was the basis for D and trimming; V, J and clone size are from that table. This sample gives around 460,000 clones in total; 80% to 90% of them show up just once. The ten largest clones represent about 0.91% of the sample.

V loses 2 bases, J loses 4 bases, and the germline ends lie 11 bases apart. Looking up the germline V gene yields CDR1 SGHDT and CDR2 YYEEEE. The cysteine opens and the phenylalanine closes a CDR3 of 14 amino acids. Only CDR3 DNA remains: 42 bases, in frame from the first base. At one collaborating source in Seattle, patients were enrolled during active infection and were followed longitudinally through the course of disease. Whole blood was collected in K2EDTA tubes by collaborating institutions according to the institutions' own protocols. Collaborator samples were shipped for TCRbeta analysis as frozen whole blood, isolated PBMCs, or DNA extracted from either sample type. Comment on this clone: The clone's antigen remains unknown. No much larger clone exists at a distance of one base, and base qualities are not known.

Here the chain combines TRBV5-6 and TRBJ2-3, with no confidently assigned D gene. This sequence was found in a man between 18 and 35 years old with COVID-19, enrolled during active disease. The sample taken for sequencing was peripheral blood. CDR3 protein: CASSFGSVSDTQYF. The DNA sequence is given as TGTGCCAGCAGCTTTGGAAGCGTATCAGATACGCAGTATTTT.